This is a list of T cell receptor beta chains from one sample in a study of tumor-infiltrating lymphocytes in primary liver carcinoma. TCRdb ran MiXCR on the multiplex PCR reads and lists one entry per CDR3 protein. This table holds 80,000 or so distinct CDR3 sequences, about 64% found once. Material for sequencing was liver tumor tissue from sampling region 4. Receptor source: a woman in her sixties or seventies with primary liver carcinoma and hepatitis B virus infection. Both conserved end residues are part of each CDR3. The D gene is left open where the match is weak. The listing skips clone size in some rows; elsewhere it reads once, few, many or a size class.

few | TRBJ2-3 | NA | TRBV29-1 | TGTAGCGTTAAGGGAGGGGCGGGACACACAGATACGCAGTATTTT | CSVKGGAGHTDTQYF
NA | TRBJ2-1 | TRBD2 | TRBV20-1 | TGCAGTGCTACGCATACTAGCGGGAGATTAAATGAGCAGTTCTTC | CSATHTSGRLNEQFF
NA | TRBJ2-3 | NA | TRBV11-3 | TGTACCAGCAGCCTAAATCGACATACTACAGATACGCAGTATTTT | CTSSLNRHTTDTQYF
NA | TRBJ2-1 | TRBD1 | TRBV10-3 | TGTACCACCAGACAGGGTAGGGACAATGGGCAGTTCTTC | CTTRQGRDNGQFF
once | TRBJ2-7 | NA | TRBV6-2/TRBV6-3 | TGTGCCAGCAGCCTGGGACTCACTAGCTACGAGCAGTACTTC | CASSLGLTSYEQYF
NA | TRBJ2-5 | NA | TRBV11-2 | TGTGCCAGCAATATCCAGGGGTGGGAGACCCAGTGCTTC | CASNIQGWETQCF
NA | TRBJ1-2 | NA | TRBV6-6 | TGTGCCAGCAGTAGCCACACGGGGACTCTCGGCTACACCTTC | CASSSHTGTLGYTF
once | TRBJ2-7 | NA | TRBV12-3/TRBV12-4 | TGTGCCAGCGGCTTCTCGCAGGGCGCCTACGAGCAGTACTTC | CASGFSQGAYEQYF
NA | TRBJ2-7 | TRBD2 | TRBV29-1 | TGCAGTATTGAGGACAGCGGGAGGGCGCCCTACGAACAGTACTTC | CSIEDSGRAPYEQYF
NA | TRBJ2-1 | NA | TRBV6-1 | TGTGCCAGCAGTGGGACCCTTCTCGGGACCTCCTTCAATGAGCAGTTCTTC | CASSGTLLGTSFNEQFF
NA | TRBJ2-3 | NA | TRBV7-7 | TGTGCTAGCAGCGCCTCACACCGGGGAACGCAGTATTTT | CASSASHRGTQYF
NA | TRBJ2-6 | TRBD1 | TRBV20-1 | TGCAGTGCTGGGACAGGGACCAACTCTGGGGCCAGCGTCCTGACTTTC | CSAGTGTNSGASVLTF
NA | TRBJ2-1 | TRBD2 | TRBV28 | TGTGCCAGCAGTTTGGGCTACGGACTAGCGGGAGGGACCTGTTACAATGAGCAGTTCTTC | CASSLGYGLAGGTCYNEQFF
NA | TRBJ2-1 | TRBD2 | TRBV14 | TGTGCCAGCAGCCCCCTCGGCCGCAGGGGTTCAGAGACTAGCGGGAGTGGTGAGCAGTCCTTC | CASSPLGRRGSETSGSGEQSF
once | TRBJ2-1 | NA | TRBV6-1 | TGTGCCAGCAGTGAGGTGAGGGCCTTGAATGAGTGGTTCTTC | CASSEVRALNEWFF
NA | TRBJ2-4 | NA | TRBV12-3/TRBV12-4 | TGTGCCAGCGCCTGGGGTGGGAGTGTGGACACTCAGTACTTC | CASAWGGSVDTQYF